A single sample is the source of the 19 T cell receptor beta chains below, sequenced in a study of Ad26.COV2.S vaccination and SARS-CoV-2 variants. The data were produced by immunoSEQ multiplex PCR, yet TCRdb's version contains in-frame clones alone and is incomplete. This sample has hundreds of thousands of clones, with under 90% found just once. The treatment is: around 19 received Ad26.COV2.S at low or high dose, single or two shots; several received placebo; per-sample allocation not given. It was on day 63 after the first vaccine or placebo injection that samples were taken. The material was peripheral blood, obtained in a trial of Ad26.COV2.S vaccine versus placebo. Receptors were obtained from a person between 18 and 65 years old who received the Ad26.COV2.S COVID-19 vaccine or a placebo.

This chain joins TRBV24-1 and TRBJ2-2; TRBD2 matches 12 bases. Germline-derived CDR1 and CDR2 are KGHDR and SFDVKD. This CDR3 is 13 amino acids long. The V gene end was trimmed by 10 bases and the J gene end by 8 bases; junction bases not matched to a gene: 4. This CDR3 is CATLGLAGGELFF. The CDR3 DNA sequence: TGTGCCACTCTTGGACTAGCGGGAGGGGAGCTGTTTTTT.

This clone was seen a few times. This chain links TRBV11-3 with TRBJ2-7, with a possible D match to TRBD2 (6 bases). This CDR3 region has 12 residues. Germline assignment: CDR1 SGHNT and CDR2 YENEEA. Trimming removed 5 bases from V and 7 bases from J, with 12 bases in between. CDR3 amino acids: CASSGGLREQYF. CDR3 DNA sequence: TGTGCCAGCAGCGGTGGACTAAGGGAGCAGTACTTC.

The chain links TRBV9 to TRBJ1-1; D is unclear. Germline V lookup: CDR1 SGDLS, CDR2 YYNGEE. V was trimmed by 0 bases and J by 4 bases, leaving 13 bases between them. CDR3 length equals 15 residues. CDR3: CASSVVPSLGTEAFF. The CDR3 coding sequence is TGTGCCAGCAGCGTAGTTCCGTCCTTAGGCACTGAAGCTTTCTTT.

The chain couples TRBV11-3 to TRBJ2-3; 7 bases are shared with TRBD1. The CDR3 extends over 15 amino acids. Germline assignment: CDR1 SGHNT and CDR2 YENEEA. V gave up 4 bases and J gave up 4 bases; unmatched junction bases: 8. CDR3 sequence: CASSSGQGVADTQYF. CDR3 bases: TGTGCCAGCAGCTCAGGGCAGGGGGTAGCAGATACGCAGTATTTT.

This clone appeared a few times. The CDR3 loop reads CASSLARGYEQYF. The DNA for the CDR3 is TGTGCCAGCAGCTTAGCCCGGGGCTACGAGCAGTACTTC. V usage is TRBV7-2 and J usage is TRBJ2-7; a weak D match, TRBD2 (5 bases). V was pared by 0 bases and J by 3 bases, with 6 bases between. Looked up from germline, CDR1 is SGHTA and CDR2 is FQGNSA. This CDR3 spans 13 amino acids.

J is TRBJ2-3 and V is TRBV5-1, with TRBD2 identical over 11 bases. CDR3 length equals 17 residues. In germline, CDR1 is SGHRS, CDR2 YFSETQ. The trim removed 4 bases at V and 0 bases at J, leaving 7 bases unmatched. CDR3 protein: CASSKGASGRSTDTQYF. The CDR3 DNA is TGCGCCAGCAGCAAGGGGGCTAGCGGGAGGAGCACAGATACGCAGTATTTT.

V usage is TRBV11-3 and J usage is TRBJ2-6; a weak D match, TRBD2 (6 bases). V was trimmed by 5 bases and J by 5 bases, leaving 13 bases between them. This CDR3 contains 15 residues. The germline V gene has CDR1 SGHNT and CDR2 YENEEA. This chain's CDR3 is CASSLPGLWANVLTF. CDR3 bases: TGTGCCAGCAGCCTCCCGGGACTCTGGGCCAACGTCCTGACTTTC.

The rearrangement joins TRBV5-1 to TRBJ1-5, with D possibly TRBD1 on 5 matching bases. This CDR3 contains 14 residues. The V and J ends lost 0 bases and 10 bases respectively, with 14 bases between them. Germline-derived CDR1 and CDR2 are SGHRS and YFSETQ. The CDR3 sequence: CASSLGQLGAPQHF. The DNA of the CDR3 is TGCGCCAGCAGCTTGGGGCAGCTCGGGGCCCCCCAGCATTTT.

The rearrangement uses TRBV19 and TRBJ1-3; weak D call: TRBD1 (6 bases). There are 15 residues in the CDR3. Germline V lookup: CDR1 LNHDA, CDR2 SQIVND (reference sequence). Trimming removed 6 bases at V and 0 bases at J, with 12 bases between. CDR3 sequence reads: CASRWGASSGNTIYF. The CDR3 region has the DNA TGTGCCAGTAGGTGGGGGGCCTCCTCTGGAAACACCATATATTTT.

The chain links TRBV6-2 or TRBV6-3 to TRBJ2-7, with D hard to call. Germline assignment: CDR1 MNHEY and CDR2 SVGEGT. The CDR3 covers 13 residues. V lost 4 bases, J lost 2 bases, and 9 bases lay in between. The CDR3 DNA sequence: TGTGCCAGCAGTTCCCTCTCTACCTACGAGCAGTACTTC. It translates to CASSSLSTYEQYF.

Written as DNA, the CDR3 is TGTGCCAGCAGCTTGCCCGGGACTCGCCGCACTGAAGCTTTCTTT. This translates into CASSLPGTRRTEAFF. The chain combines TRBV28 with TRBJ1-1; maybe TRBD1 (5 bases). Germline-derived CDR1 and CDR2 are MDHEN and SYDVKM. The CDR3 loop spans 15 amino acids. V shed 6 bases and J shed 4 bases, with 18 bases lying between them.

This clone showed up just once. The V call is TRBV5-4, the J call TRBJ2-5, with D unclear. V shed 1 base and J shed 2 bases, with 9 bases lying between them. Germline CDR1 SGHNT, CDR2 YYREEE (reference sequence). CDR3 size: 14 residues. The CDR3 spells CASSLWQDQETQYF. CDR3 nucleotides: TGTGCCAGCAGCTTGTGGCAGGATCAAGAGACCCAGTACTTC.

This clone was seen more than once but under ten times. The chain joins TRBV15 to TRBJ1-2, with 7 nucleotides matching TRBD1. In germline, CDR1 is LNHNV, CDR2 YYDKDF (reference sequence). Trimming cost V 5 bases and J 7 bases; bases outside gene matches: 4. This CDR3 region has 12 residues. The CDR3 DNA reads as TGTGCCACCAGCCAGGGGGGGACTGGCTACACCTTC. It translates to CATSQGGTGYTF.

This chain connects TRBV9 to TRBJ1-3; D gene ambiguous. Germline CDR1 is SGDLS and CDR2 is YYNGEE. CDR3 size: 15 residues. Between the trimmed V and J ends, which lost 0 bases and 0 bases, there was a span of 7 bases. This chain's CDR3 is CASSVAAGSGNTIYF. CDR3 sequence (DNA): TGTGCCAGCAGCGTAGCTGCGGGCTCTGGAAACACCATATATTTT.

The chain is built from TRBV27 and TRBJ1-2, with a weak D call TRBD1 (5 bases). The CDR3 consists of 15 residues. Germline assignment: CDR1 MNHEY and CDR2 SMNVEV (reference sequence). Trimming took 1 base from V and 4 from J, leaving 13 bases between them. The CDR3 here is CASSLYAMGGYGYTF. In nucleotides, the CDR3 is TGTGCCAGCAGTTTATACGCAATGGGGGGCTATGGCTACACCTTC.

The rearrangement links TRBV5-1 to TRBJ2-7; 11 nucleotides agree with TRBD1. The junction had 9 bases not matched to a gene; V was cut back by 4 bases and J by 6 bases. Looked up from germline, CDR1 is SGHRS and CDR2 is YFSETQ. The CDR3 sequence is 15 residues long. CDR3 protein: CASSASGTGGVEQYF. The CDR3 DNA reads as TGCGCCAGCAGCGCGAGCGGGACAGGGGGAGTCGAGCAGTACTTC.

Comment on this clone: Other DNA sequences in the sample encode the same CDR3. The chain is built from TRBV5-6 and TRBJ2-2; tentatively, D is TRBD1 (5 bases). Trimming pared 0 bases from V and 2 bases from J, leaving 5 bases between. The CDR3 length is 14 residues. Germline loops: CDR1 SGHDT, CDR2 YYEEEE. The CDR3 region has the DNA TGTGCCAGCAGCTTGGGGGGCAACACCGGGGAGCTGTTTTTT. Encoded protein: CASSLGGNTGELFF.

The J gene is TRBJ1-1, the V gene TRBV11-3; D may be TRBD1 (6 bases). The CDR3 totals 15 residues. In germline, CDR1 is SGHNT, CDR2 YENEEA. V lost 5 bases, J lost 4 bases, and 17 bases lay in between. The CDR3 DNA follows: TGTGCCAGCAGCCGCCAAGGGGGGGGAGTCACTGAAGCTTTCTTT. Protein sequence: CASSRQGGGVTEAFF.

The chain combines TRBV18 with TRBJ1-3, with D perhaps matching TRBD1 (6 bases). Trimming removed 3 bases at V and 0 bases at J, with 9 bases between. The CDR3 totals 15 residues. Germline CDR1 and CDR2: KGHSH and LQKENI. The CDR3 DNA reads as TGTGCCAGCTCACCGTCCAGGGGCTCTGGAAACACCATATATTTT. Its protein product is CASSPSRGSGNTIYF.